Listed here are 12 T cell receptor beta chains from one sample, sequenced in a study of lymphopenia after photon versus proton radiotherapy (dated by TCRdb to between 2019 and 2020). Library preparation was by the immunoSEQ multiplex PCR assay. TCRdb limited this immuneACCESS table to in-frame rearrangements with V and J called. A share of clones is missing; checked studies link under half to unresolved V genes, and the rest is unexplained. Within this sample are approximately 170,000 clones, with about 88% of them counted one time only. Of the sample, around 4.7% is held by the ten largest clones. Material: peripheral blood, obtained from a patient treated with photon-based radiotherapy. The source of these receptors is a man in his fifties with gastric cancer.

The chain couples TRBV4-3 to TRBJ2-3, with TRBD1 as a possible D gene (6 bases). There are 17 residues in the CDR3. Germline V gene sequence: CDR1 LGHNA, CDR2 YSLEER. V lost 4 bases, J lost 1 base, and 18 bases lay in between. The CDR3 here is CASSPLPAGDGTDTQYF. In DNA, the CDR3 is TGCGCCAGCAGCCCCCTCCCGGCAGGGGACGGCACAGATACGCAGTATTTT.

The chain uses TRBV5-1 and TRBJ1-5, with D hard to call. V was trimmed by 2 bases and J by 0 bases, leaving 6 bases between them. The CDR3 covers 14 residues. CDR1 and CDR2 from the germline V gene are SGHRS and YFSETQ. This CDR3 is CASSFGGSNQPQHF. The CDR3 bases are TGCGCCAGCAGCTTTGGCGGTAGCAATCAGCCCCAGCATTTT.

The CDR3 nucleotides read TGTGCCAGCAGCTCCGGGGGGGAGCAGTACTTC. It translates to CASSSGGEQYF. This chain joins TRBV5-5 and TRBJ2-7; 7 positions agree with TRBD2. The J segment lost 7 bases and the V segment lost 3 bases, leaving 1 base of the junction unmatched. Germline V gene data show CDR1 as SGHKS and CDR2 as YYEKEE (reference sequence). CDR3 length: 11 amino acids.

Only one count was recorded for this clone. This chain joins TRBV27 and TRBJ1-1; D not certain. Germline-derived CDR1 and CDR2 are MNHEY and SMNVEV (reference sequence). Trimming removed 0 bases from V and 7 bases from J, with 12 bases in between. The CDR3 contains 14 residues. The DNA of the CDR3 is TGTGCCAGCAGTTTATCGCGGCAGGCCTTTGAAGCTTTCTTT. Residues: CASSLSRQAFEAFF.

Notes on this clone: The sample carries other DNA sequences with the same CDR3. The chain links TRBV7-9 to TRBJ1-4; 9 bases align to TRBD1. V trimming: 4 bases; J trimming: 3 bases; junction bases outside the gene matches: 6. The CDR3 is made up of 16 amino acids. Germline CDR1 and CDR2: SEHNR and FQNEAQ (reference sequence). CDR3 sequence: CASSSLTGGANEKLFF. In DNA, the CDR3 is TGTGCCAGCAGCTCTTTGACAGGGGGAGCTAATGAAAAACTGTTTTTT.

The genes are TRBV19 and TRBJ2-1, with 9 bases matching TRBD2. CDR1 LNHDA and CDR2 SQIVND come from the germline V gene (reference sequence). The J segment lost 8 bases and the V segment lost 3 bases, leaving 14 bases of the junction unmatched. The CDR3 spans 17 residues. CDR3 sequence: CASSIESRAGGRDEQFF. CDR3 DNA sequence: TGTGCCAGTAGTATTGAGAGTCGAGCGGGAGGTAGGGATGAGCAGTTCTTC.

This chain links TRBV6-5 with TRBJ1-1; weak D call: TRBD1 (5 bases). V was shortened by 6 bases and J by 5 bases, with 13 bases between the two germline ends. Germline V gene sequence: CDR1 MNHEY, CDR2 SVGAGI. The CDR3 has 13 amino acids. The CDR3 DNA is TGTGCCAGCAGATACGGGGACTGGACTGAAGCTTTCTTT. Translating it yields CASRYGDWTEAFF.

V and J are TRBV7-9 and TRBJ2-7; 10 bases are shared with TRBD2. The V gene's germline CDR1 is SEHNR and CDR2 FQNEAQ (reference sequence). This CDR3 region has 15 residues. Germline trimming cut 4 bases from V and 6 bases from J; bases unmatched to any gene: 9. CDR3 region: CASSSTSGRALEQYF. The DNA of the CDR3 is TGTGCCAGCAGCTCCACGAGCGGGAGGGCCCTCGAGCAGTACTTC.

V gene TRBV28 combines with J gene TRBJ2-3, with D possibly being TRBD1 (6 bases). The V end was cut by 5 bases, the J end by 6 bases, with 21 bases between. Germline assignment: CDR1 MDHEN and CDR2 SYDVKM. CDR3 size: 16 residues. CDR3 loop: CASSPGKQGFLDTQYF. The DNA of the CDR3 is TGTGCCAGCAGTCCAGGGAAACAGGGTTTCTTGGATACGCAGTATTTT.

DNA for the CDR3: TGCAGTGCTAAACCTCAAGAGACCCAGTACTTC. Translation gives CSAKPQETQYF. This rearrangement joins TRBV20-1 to TRBJ2-5; no firm D call. This CDR3 region has 11 residues. The V and J ends lost 4 bases and 2 bases respectively, with 5 bases between them. From germline, CDR1 is DFQATT and CDR2 SNEGSKA (reference sequence).

The genes are TRBV2 and TRBJ2-7, with 14 bases that match TRBD2. Germline V gives CDR1 SNHLY, CDR2 FYNNEI. The V and J ends lost 1 base and 0 bases, in that order; junction bases with no gene match: 11. The CDR3 covers 20 residues. The CDR3 spells CASSEGWGTSGSASSYEQYF. The CDR3 nucleotides are TGTGCCAGCAGTGAAGGGTGGGGGACTAGCGGGAGCGCCAGCTCCTACGAGCAGTACTTC.

The chain recombines TRBV7-9 with TRBJ1-1; D uncertain. Trimming took off 1 base at V and 1 base at J, with 10 bases between the two ends. CDR1 is SEHNR, CDR2 FQNEAQ, per germline (reference sequence). The CDR3 is 15 amino acids. The CDR3 loop is CASSLDRLKNTEAFF. Written as DNA, the CDR3 is TGTGCCAGCAGCTTAGATAGACTTAAGAACACTGAAGCTTTCTTT.